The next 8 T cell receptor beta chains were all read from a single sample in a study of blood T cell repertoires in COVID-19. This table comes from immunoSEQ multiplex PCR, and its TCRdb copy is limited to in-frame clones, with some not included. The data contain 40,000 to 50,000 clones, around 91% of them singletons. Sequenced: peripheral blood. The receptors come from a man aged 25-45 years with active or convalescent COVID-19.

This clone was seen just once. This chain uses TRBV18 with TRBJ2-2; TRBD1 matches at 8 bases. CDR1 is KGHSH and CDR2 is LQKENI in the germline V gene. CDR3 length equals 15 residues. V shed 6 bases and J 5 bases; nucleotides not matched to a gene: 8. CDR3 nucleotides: TGTGCCAGCTCCCCGGACCAGGGGGCAACCGGGGAGCTGTTTTTT. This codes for CASSPDQGATGELFF. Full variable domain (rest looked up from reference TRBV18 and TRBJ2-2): NAGVMQNPRHLVRRRGQEARLRCSPMKGHSHVYWYRQLPEEGLKFMVYLQKENIIDESGMPKERFSAEFPKEGPSILRIQQVVRGDSAAYFCASSPDQGATGELFFGEGSRLTVL.

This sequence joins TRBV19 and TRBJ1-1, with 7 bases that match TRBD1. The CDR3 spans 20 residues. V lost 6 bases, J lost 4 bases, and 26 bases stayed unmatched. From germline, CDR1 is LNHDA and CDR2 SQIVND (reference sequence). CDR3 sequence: CASSPLRGPYGIRGSTEAFF. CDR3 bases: TGTGCCAGTAGCCCCCTAAGGGGGCCTTACGGCATCCGGGGGAGCACTGAAGCTTTCTTT.

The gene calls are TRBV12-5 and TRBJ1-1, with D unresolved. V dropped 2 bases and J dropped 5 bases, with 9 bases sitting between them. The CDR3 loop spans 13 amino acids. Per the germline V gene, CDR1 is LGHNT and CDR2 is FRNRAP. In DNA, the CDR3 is TGTGCTAGTGGTTTGTCGGGAGGAACTGAAGCTTTCTTT. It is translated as CASGLSGGTEAFF.

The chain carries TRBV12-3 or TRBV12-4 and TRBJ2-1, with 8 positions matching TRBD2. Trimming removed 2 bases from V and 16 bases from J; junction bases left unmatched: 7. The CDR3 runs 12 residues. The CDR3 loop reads CASSLLGTSGFF. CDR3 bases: TGTGCCAGCAGTTTATTGGGGACTAGTGGCTTCTTC.

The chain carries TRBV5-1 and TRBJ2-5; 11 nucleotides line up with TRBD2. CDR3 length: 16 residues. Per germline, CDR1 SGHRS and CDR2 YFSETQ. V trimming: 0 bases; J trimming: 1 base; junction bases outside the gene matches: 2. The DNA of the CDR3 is TGCGCCAGCAGCTTGGCCCTAGCGGGGGGCCAAGAGACCCAGTACTTC. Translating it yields CASSLALAGGQETQYF.

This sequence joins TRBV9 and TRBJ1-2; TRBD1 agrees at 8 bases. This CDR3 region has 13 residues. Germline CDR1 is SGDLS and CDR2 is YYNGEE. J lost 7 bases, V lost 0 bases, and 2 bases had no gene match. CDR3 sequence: CASSVAQGGGYTF. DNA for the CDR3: TGTGCCAGCAGCGTAGCACAGGGGGGTGGCTACACCTTC.

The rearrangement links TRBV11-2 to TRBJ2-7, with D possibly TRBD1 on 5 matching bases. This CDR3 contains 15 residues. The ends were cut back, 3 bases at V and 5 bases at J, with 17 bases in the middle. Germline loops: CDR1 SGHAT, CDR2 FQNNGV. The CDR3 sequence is CASSFLTRQGHEQYF. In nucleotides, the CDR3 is TGTGCCAGCAGCTTCCTCACGAGGCAGGGTCACGAGCAGTACTTC.

The CDR3: CASSQSDLGQVLTYEQYF. The CDR3 DNA reads TGTGCCAGCAGCCAAAGCGATTTGGGACAGGTTCTAACCTACGAGCAGTACTTC. The genes are TRBV3-1 (or the pseudogene TRBV3-2) and TRBJ2-7, with 8 nucleotides matching TRBD1. Looked up from germline, CDR1 is LGHDT and CDR2 is YNNKEL (reference sequence). V lost 2 bases and J lost 2; bases outside the gene matches: 14. This CDR3 spans 18 amino acids.